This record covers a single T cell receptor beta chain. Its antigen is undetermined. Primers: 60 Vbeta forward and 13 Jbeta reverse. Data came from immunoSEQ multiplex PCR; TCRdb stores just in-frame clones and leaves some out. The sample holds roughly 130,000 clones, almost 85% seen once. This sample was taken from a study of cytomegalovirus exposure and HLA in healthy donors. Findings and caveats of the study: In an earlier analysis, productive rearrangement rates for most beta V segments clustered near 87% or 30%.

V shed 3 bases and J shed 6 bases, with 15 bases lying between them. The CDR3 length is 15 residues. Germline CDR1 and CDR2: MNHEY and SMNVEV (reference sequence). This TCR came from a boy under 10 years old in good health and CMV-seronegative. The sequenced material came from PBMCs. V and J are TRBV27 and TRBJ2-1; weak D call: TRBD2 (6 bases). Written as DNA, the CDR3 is TGTGCCAGCAGTTTCGGACGGGAGTCAATCAATGAGCAGTTCTTC. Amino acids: CASSFGRESINEQFF.